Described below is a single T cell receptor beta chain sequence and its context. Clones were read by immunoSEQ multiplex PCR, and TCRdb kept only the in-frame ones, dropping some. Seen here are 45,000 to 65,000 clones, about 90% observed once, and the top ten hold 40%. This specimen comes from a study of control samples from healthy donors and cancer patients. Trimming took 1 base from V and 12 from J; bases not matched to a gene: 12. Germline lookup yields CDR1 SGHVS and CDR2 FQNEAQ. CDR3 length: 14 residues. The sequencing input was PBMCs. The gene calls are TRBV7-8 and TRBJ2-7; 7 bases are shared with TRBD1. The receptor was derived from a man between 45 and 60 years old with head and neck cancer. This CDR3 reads CASSLGSGTDPPYF. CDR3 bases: TGTGCCAGCAGCTTAGGTTCTGGGACAGACCCCCCGTACTTC.